This note documents a single T cell receptor beta chain sequence. This entry comes from a study of blood T cell repertoires in COVID-19. Background on the study: The United States, Italy and Spain supplied acute and convalescent COVID-19 samples. PBMCs, B-cell-depleted T cells, or T cells provided the cDNA or gDNA that made up the material.

After removal of 5 bases from V and 4 bases from J, the junction contained 7 bases not matched to a gene. This CDR3 contains 14 residues. Germline-derived CDR1 and CDR2 are SGHTA and FQGNSA. The authors' processing: Researchers report that nucleated cell counts were estimated from reference gene primer amplification. TCRdb's copy holds only in-frame clones and misses some; the assay was immunoSEQ multiplex PCR. For V, J and clone size, that table is used; D and trimming come from the DNA. The sample has 100,000 to 150,000 clones, roughly 83% seen once. This receptor was identified in a human donor in a cohort sampled during active COVID-19. The chain joins TRBV7-2 to TRBJ2-7, with TRBD2 matching 8 bases. The sequenced sample consisted of peripheral blood. The CDR3 coding sequence is TGTGCCAGCAGCCAAGGGCTAGCGGGTTACGAGCAGTACTTC. It yields the protein CASSQGLAGYEQYF.